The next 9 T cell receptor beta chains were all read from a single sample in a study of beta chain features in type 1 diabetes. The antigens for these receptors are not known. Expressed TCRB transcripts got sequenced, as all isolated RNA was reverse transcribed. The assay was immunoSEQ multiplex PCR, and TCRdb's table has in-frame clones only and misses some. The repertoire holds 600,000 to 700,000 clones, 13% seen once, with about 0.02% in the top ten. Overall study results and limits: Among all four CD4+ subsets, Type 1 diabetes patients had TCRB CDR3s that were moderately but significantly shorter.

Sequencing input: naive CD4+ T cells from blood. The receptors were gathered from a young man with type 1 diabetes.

The CDR3 nucleotides read TGCGCCAGCAGCTTGTCGGCGGGTGAGCAGTTCTTC. Its protein product is CASSLSAGEQFF. V usage is TRBV5-1 and J usage is TRBJ2-1, with a weak D call TRBD2 (5 bases). Germline V gives CDR1 SGHRS, CDR2 YFSETQ. This CDR3 contains 12 residues. V dropped 1 base and J dropped 9 bases, with 8 bases sitting between them.

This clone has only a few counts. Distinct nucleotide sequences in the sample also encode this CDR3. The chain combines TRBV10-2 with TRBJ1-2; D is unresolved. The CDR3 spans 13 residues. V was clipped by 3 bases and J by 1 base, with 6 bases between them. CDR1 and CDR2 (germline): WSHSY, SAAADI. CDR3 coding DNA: TGCGCCAGCAGTGAAGGACTTAACTATGGCTACACCTTC. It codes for CASSEGLNYGYTF.

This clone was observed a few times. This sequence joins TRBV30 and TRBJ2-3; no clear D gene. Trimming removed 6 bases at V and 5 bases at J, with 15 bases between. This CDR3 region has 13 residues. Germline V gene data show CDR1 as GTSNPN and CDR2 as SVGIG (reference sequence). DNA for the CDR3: TGTGCCTGTTCGACCGGGCCGCGAGATACGCAGTATTTT. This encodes CACSTGPRDTQYF.

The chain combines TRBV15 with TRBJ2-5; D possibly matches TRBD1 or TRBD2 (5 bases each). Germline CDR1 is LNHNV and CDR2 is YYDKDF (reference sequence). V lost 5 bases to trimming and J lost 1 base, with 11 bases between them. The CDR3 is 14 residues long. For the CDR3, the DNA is TGTGCCACCAGCCCTCTAGGGACCCAAGAGACCCAGTACTTC. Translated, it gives CATSPLGTQETQYF.

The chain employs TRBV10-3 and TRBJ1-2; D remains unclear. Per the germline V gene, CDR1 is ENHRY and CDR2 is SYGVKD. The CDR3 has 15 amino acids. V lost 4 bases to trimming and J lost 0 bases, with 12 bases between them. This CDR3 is CAISVLGPTNYGYTF. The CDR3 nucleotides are TGTGCCATCAGTGTCCTGGGCCCCACTAACTATGGCTACACCTTC.

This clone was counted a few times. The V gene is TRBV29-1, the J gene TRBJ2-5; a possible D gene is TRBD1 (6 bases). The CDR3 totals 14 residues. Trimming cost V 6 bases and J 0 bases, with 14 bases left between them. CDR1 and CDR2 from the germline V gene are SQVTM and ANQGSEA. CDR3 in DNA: TGCAGCGTCATCAAACAGGGTTACCAAGAGACCCAGTACTTC. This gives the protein CSVIKQGYQETQYF.

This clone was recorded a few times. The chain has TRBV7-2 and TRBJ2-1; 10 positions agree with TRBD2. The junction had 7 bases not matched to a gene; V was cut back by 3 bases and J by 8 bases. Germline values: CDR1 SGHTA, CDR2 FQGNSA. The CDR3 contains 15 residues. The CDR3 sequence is CASSFDSSGGYEQFF. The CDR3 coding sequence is TGTGCCAGCAGCTTTGACTCTAGCGGGGGTTATGAGCAGTTCTTC.

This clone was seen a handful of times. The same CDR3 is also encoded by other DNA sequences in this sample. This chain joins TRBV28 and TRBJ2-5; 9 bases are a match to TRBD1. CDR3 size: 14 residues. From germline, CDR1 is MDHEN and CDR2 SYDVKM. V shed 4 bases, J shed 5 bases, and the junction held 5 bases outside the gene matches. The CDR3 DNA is TGTGCCAGCAGTTCACAGGGGGCTCGGGAGACCCAGTACTTC. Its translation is CASSSQGARETQYF.

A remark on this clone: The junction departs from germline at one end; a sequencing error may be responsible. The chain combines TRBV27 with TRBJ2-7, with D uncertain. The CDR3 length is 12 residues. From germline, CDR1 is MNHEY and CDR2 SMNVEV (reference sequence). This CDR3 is CPSSAISYEQYF. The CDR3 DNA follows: TGTCCCAGCTCCGCTATCTCCTACGAGCAGTACTTC.